This T cell receptor (beta chain) was profiled in a study of PD-1 blockade in classical Hodgkin lymphoma (dated by TCRdb to the early 2020s). Context from the whole study: The study used CyTOF and TCR beta sequencing to define a peripheral blood immune signature of response to PD-1 blockade in classical Hodgkin lymphoma. The full study reports these points: Baseline TCR diversity was reported as lower in newly diagnosed patients than in healthy donors, and lower still in relapsed/refractory patients. The study was restricted to a single clinical trial cohort, and the causes of repertoire differences, possibly disease activity or prior therapy, were left undefined.

On this clone: The antigen it recognizes is unknown. One base away there is no much larger clone; base qualities are not given.

The Qiagen DNeasy kit was used to extract genomic DNA from unsorted PBMCs and from the negatively selected CD4+ and CD8+ fractions. Using primers that anneal to V and J segments, immunoSEQ multiplex PCR amplified the TCR beta CDR3 regions. A synthetic immune receptor repertoire was used to minimize amplification bias, and any remaining bias was removed computationally after sequencing. The original methods were these. Custom Python scripts were used to quantify repertoire diversity as the Shannon entropy index. Unsorted, CD4+ and CD8+ repertoires were examined separately, except in combined analyses, for which CD4+ and CD8+ sequences were merged in silico. The source is immuneACCESS, and TCRdb retained only in-frame sequences with V and J called. Part of the clones is not carried over; for the studies checked, unresolved V genes explain less than half of this, and the remainder is unexplained. V and J calls plus clone size are reproduced from that table; the DNA served to infer D and trimming. The sample yields some 21,000 clones; approximately 87% were counted once. About 6.8% of the sample belongs to the ten largest clones.

Reading the label with the study, this specimen's time point is: newly diagnosed, previously untreated cHL patient sample. A Miltenyi CD8+ T cell isolation kit was used for magnetic negative selection to purify CD8+ T cells from thawed PBMCs. PBMCs from patients with newly diagnosed, previously untreated classical Hodgkin lymphoma were sequenced as a comparison group for the relapsed/refractory trial patients. After peripheral blood was drawn into 8 mL Vacutainer Cell Preparation Tubes, PBMCs were isolated by centrifugation and then cryopreserved. Purified CD4+ and CD8+ fractions were generated only in cases for which an additional PBMC sample was available. Magnetically labelled cells were removed on LS columns in a quadroMACS separator, and the flow-through was collected as the purified fraction. The CDR3 numbers 15 residues from cysteine through phenylalanine. The DNA shown is the 45-base CDR3, in frame from base 1. Unmatched junction bases come to 5, with V trimmed by 3 bases and J by 3 bases. The germline V gene (reference sequence) yields SEHNR for CDR1 and FQNEAQ for CDR2.

The TCR originated in a human donor with classical Hodgkin lymphoma. The chain was built from TRBV7-9 and TRBJ2-3, with TRBD2 identical over 8 junction bases. Source material: CD8+ T cells from blood. The CDR3 in this case is CASSFQREITDTQYF. DNA sequence: TGTGCCAGCAGCTTCCAGCGGGAGATTACAGATACGCAGTATTTT. Joined to the reference TRBV7-9 and TRBJ2-3 proteins, this CDR3 gives the full variable domain: DTGVSQNPRHKITKRGQNVTFRCDPISEHNRLYWYRQTLGQGPEFLTYFQNEAQLEKSRLLSDRFSAERPKGSFSTLEIQRTEQGDSAMYLCASSFQREITDTQYFGPGTRLTVL.